These 21 T cell receptor beta chains were sequenced from one sample in a study of CD8 T cells in ankylosing spondylitis. TCRdb redid the calling of the 5' RACE reads with MiXCR, one entry per CDR3 protein. The data show around 340,000 distinct CDR3 sequences, around 15% seen once. Sequencing was done on a sample of blood, either unsorted or a sorted T cell fraction (not recorded which). These receptors originate from a male donor with ankylosing spondylitis or in good health (not recorded which).

This clonotype occurred a few times. The chain recombines TRBV6-1 with TRBJ2-3; D is perhaps TRBD1 (7 bases). This CDR3 is built from 14 residues. V was trimmed by 5 bases and J by 6 bases, leaving 15 bases between them. CDR1 MNHNS and CDR2 SASEGT come from the germline V gene. The CDR3 region has the DNA TGTGCCAGCAGTAAGGACAGGAGGGGGGATACGCAGTATTTT. It codes for CASSKDRRGDTQYF.

The gene calls are TRBV12-3 or TRBV12-4 and TRBJ1-6; 9 bases align to TRBD1. V gave up 7 bases and J gave up 5 bases; unmatched junction bases: 9. The CDR3 length is 16 residues. This CDR3 is CASTTGQGYNNSPLHF. The CDR3 DNA reads TGTGCCAGCACCACGGGACAGGGTTACAATAATTCACCCCTCCACTTT.

This clonotype was counted many times. The V gene is TRBV12-3 or TRBV12-4, the J gene TRBJ2-1, with 11 positions matching TRBD2. The trim removed 3 bases at V and 4 bases at J, leaving 2 bases unmatched. The CDR3 is 15 amino acids. The CDR3 DNA is TGTGCCAGCAGTTTTGCTAGCGGGAGGTACAATGAGCAGTTCTTC. This sequence encodes CASSFASGRYNEQFF.

This clonotype was observed many times. V is TRBV12-3 or TRBV12-4 and J is TRBJ1-1, with no clear D. The CDR3 has 13 amino acids. V lost 2 bases and J 2 bases, leaving 6 bases between the germline ends. The CDR3 spells CASSLSVNTEAFF. The CDR3 DNA reads as TGTGCCAGCAGTTTATCAGTTAACACTGAAGCTTTCTTT.

This rearrangement joins TRBV6-1 to TRBJ1-1; the D gene is possibly TRBD1 (6 bases). This CDR3 contains 13 residues. Trimming stripped 8 bases from V and 5 bases from J, with 15 bases between. Germline V lookup: CDR1 MNHNS, CDR2 SASEGT. In DNA, the CDR3 is TGTGCCAGCGCCCCAGAGGGGGGAACTGAAGCTTTCTTT. Its protein is CASAPEGGTEAFF.

The chain couples TRBV15 to TRBJ2-3, with a possible D match to TRBD2 (6 bases). Germline assignment: CDR1 LNHNV and CDR2 YYDKDF (reference sequence). The CDR3 extends over 14 amino acids. V lost 0 bases and J 6 bases, leaving 10 bases between the germline ends. CDR3 bases: TGTGCCACCAGCAGAGATCATGCGGGGGATACGCAGTATTTT. This codes for CATSRDHAGDTQYF.

This chain connects TRBV12-3 or TRBV12-4 to TRBJ1-4; D is unresolved. The CDR3 is 15 residues long. Trimming stripped 3 bases from V and 8 bases from J, with 16 bases between. The CDR3: CASSFGWGLGEKLFF. The CDR3 nucleotides are TGTGCCAGCAGTTTTGGATGGGGTCTCGGAGAAAAACTGTTTTTT.

V and J are TRBV7-9 and TRBJ1-2; possibly TRBD1 for D (5 bases). The CDR3 has 13 residues. CDR1 is SEHNR, CDR2 FQNEAQ, per germline (reference sequence). V was trimmed by 4 bases and J by 6 bases, leaving 12 bases between them. The CDR3 is CASSSNQGNGYTF. CDR3 bases: TGTGCCAGCAGCTCTAATCAGGGAAATGGCTACACCTTC. The variable domain in full, with the rest retrieved from reference TRBV7-9 and TRBJ1-2, is DTGVSQNPRHKITKRGQNVTFRCDPISEHNRLYWYRQTLGQGPEFLTYFQNEAQLEKSRLLSDRFSAERPKGSFSTLEIQRTEQGDSAMYLCASSSNQGNGYTFGSGTRLTVV.

This clonotype appeared many times. The chain uses TRBV15 and TRBJ1-5; D call uncertain. Trimming left V 3 bases short and J 3 bases short, with 12 bases between. The CDR3 extends over 15 amino acids. Germline assignment: CDR1 LNHNV and CDR2 YYDKDF (reference sequence). The CDR3 reads CATSSQTGINQPQHF. DNA for the CDR3: TGTGCCACCAGCAGCCAGACTGGGATCAATCAGCCCCAGCATTTT.

V gene TRBV27 combines with J gene TRBJ2-7; the D gene is possibly TRBD1 (6 bases). The V gene's germline CDR1 is MNHEY and CDR2 SMNVEV (reference sequence). CDR3 length: 15 amino acids. V lost 2 bases and J lost 2, with 13 bases in between. DNA of the CDR3: TGTGCCAGCAGTTTAGCGTCAGGGGAGCCCTACGAGCAGTACTTC. Its protein is CASSLASGEPYEQYF.

This clonotype showed up just a few times. The rearrangement links TRBV5-1 to TRBJ1-1; D gene ambiguous. V lost 4 bases, J lost 2 bases, and 12 bases lay in between. Germline V lookup: CDR1 SGHRS, CDR2 YFSETQ. This CDR3 spans 14 amino acids. CDR3 in amino acids: CASSRNQENTEAFF. The CDR3 DNA reads TGCGCCAGCAGCCGAAATCAGGAAAACACTGAAGCTTTCTTT.

Only a few counts were recorded for this clonotype. The rearrangement links TRBV7-9 to TRBJ2-5, with 10 bases identical to TRBD2. The CDR3 is 16 residues long. Per germline, CDR1 SEHNR and CDR2 FQNEAQ (reference sequence). J gave up 2 bases and V 6 bases, and 9 bases lay outside the gene matches. The CDR3, as DNA: TGTGCCAGCAGTCTACGTAGCGGGAGGACTCAAGAGACCCAGTACTTC. It codes for CASSLRSGRTQETQYF.

This clonotype was counted ten times or more. This chain uses TRBV5-1 with TRBJ2-1; unclear D gene. CDR3 length: 14 residues. V dropped 0 bases and J dropped 0 bases, with 4 bases sitting between them. The germline gives CDR1 SGHRS, CDR2 YFSETQ. The CDR3 DNA is TGCGCCAGCAGCTTGGACAGCTCCTACAATGAGCAGTTCTTC. It codes for CASSLDSSYNEQFF.

This clonotype was detected only a few times. The rearrangement links TRBV4-1 to TRBJ1-2; 8 bases line up with TRBD1. The CDR3 is 16 amino acids. V gave up 4 bases and J gave up 4 bases; unmatched junction bases: 11. Per germline, CDR1 MGHRA and CDR2 YSYEKL. CDR3 sequence (DNA): TGCGCCAGCAGCCTCGCAACCAGGGGGCTGGGCTATGGCTACACCTTC. Protein: CASSLATRGLGYGYTF.

The chain combines TRBV5-4 with TRBJ1-4, with D tentatively TRBD1 (5 bases). Germline V gene sequence: CDR1 SGHNT, CDR2 YYREEE (reference sequence). The V end lost 4 bases, the J end lost 8 bases, and 15 bases lay between the germline ends. The CDR3 loop spans 14 amino acids. CDR3 region: CASSLIGEEEKLFF. Here the CDR3 DNA reads TGTGCCAGCAGCCTTATAGGGGAAGAGGAAAAACTGTTTTTT.

This chain uses TRBV20-1 with TRBJ2-2, with D perhaps matching TRBD1 (6 bases). CDR1 DFQATT and CDR2 SNEGSKA come from the germline V gene (reference sequence). V lost 0 bases and J lost 6, with 11 bases in between. This CDR3 spans 14 amino acids. The CDR3 nucleotides read TGCAGTGCTAGAGATCATGGGGGCGCCGGGGAGCTGTTTTTT. Its protein product is CSARDHGGAGELFF.

The chain combines TRBV12-3 or TRBV12-4 with TRBJ1-5; D gene ambiguous. V lost 4 bases and J lost 0, with 7 bases in between. CDR3 length: 14 amino acids. CDR3 sequence: CASSSLSSNQPQHF. For the CDR3, the DNA is TGTGCCAGCAGTTCACTTTCTAGCAATCAGCCCCAGCATTTT.

CDR3 DNA: TGTGCCAGCAGCCGCCGGAACACAGATACGCAGTATTTT. Its translation: CASSRRNTDTQYF. The genes are TRBV7-2 and TRBJ2-3; the D is unclear. The V gene lost 5 bases and the J gene lost 2 bases, with 8 bases spanning the gap. Germline values: CDR1 SGHTA, CDR2 FQGNSA. The CDR3 runs to 13 residues.

The table lists this clonotype with a few counts. The V and J genes are TRBV10-3 and TRBJ2-5; D ambiguous. This CDR3 spans 13 amino acids. The germline gives CDR1 ENHRY, CDR2 SYGVKD. Trimming removed 6 bases from V and 0 bases from J, with 8 bases in between. Here the CDR3 reads CAIRRTNQETQYF. In DNA form, the CDR3 reads TGTGCCATCAGGAGGACCAACCAAGAGACCCAGTACTTC.

This chain links TRBV4-2 with TRBJ2-1, with 8 bases identical to TRBD2. In germline, CDR1 is LGHNA, CDR2 YNFKEQ. The length of the CDR3 is 16 residues. After removal of 2 bases from V and 0 bases from J, the junction contained 3 bases not matched to a gene. The CDR3 loop is CASSQSTSVSYNEQFF. CDR3 coding DNA: TGTGCCAGCAGCCAATCGACTAGCGTCTCCTACAATGAGCAGTTCTTC.

This clonotype was recorded many times. The CDR3: CASSYDRLSSYEQYF. The CDR3 DNA sequence: TGTGCCAGCAGTTACGACAGGCTTAGCTCCTACGAGCAGTACTTC. This chain links TRBV12-3 or TRBV12-4 with TRBJ2-7; possible D gene TRBD1, 6 bases. Trimming left V 4 bases short and J 0 bases short, with 13 bases between. The CDR3 totals 15 residues.